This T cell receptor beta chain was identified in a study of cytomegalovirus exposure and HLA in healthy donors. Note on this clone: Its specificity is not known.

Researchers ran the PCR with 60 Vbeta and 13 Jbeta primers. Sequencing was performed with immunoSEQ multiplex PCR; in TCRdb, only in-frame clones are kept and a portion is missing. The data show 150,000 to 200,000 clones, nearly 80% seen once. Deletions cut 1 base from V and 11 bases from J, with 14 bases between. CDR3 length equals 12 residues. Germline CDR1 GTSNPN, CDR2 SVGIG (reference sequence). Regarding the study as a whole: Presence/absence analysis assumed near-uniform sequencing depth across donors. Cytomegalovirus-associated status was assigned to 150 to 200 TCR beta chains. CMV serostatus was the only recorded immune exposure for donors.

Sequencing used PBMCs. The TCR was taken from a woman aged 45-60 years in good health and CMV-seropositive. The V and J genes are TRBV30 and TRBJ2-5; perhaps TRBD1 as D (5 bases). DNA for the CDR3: TGTGCCTGGAGTGGGTTCGGGCAGGGACAGTACTTC. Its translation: CAWSGFGQGQYF.